This TCR beta chain was captured by sequencing in a study of shared clonotypes between healthy human individuals. Here immunoSEQ multiplex PCR was the method, and the copy in TCRdb shows in-frame clones only, minus some. The data hold about 1.4 million clones, with approximately 96% observed a single time. CDR3 size: 14 residues. Germline trimming cut 5 bases from V and 6 bases from J; bases unmatched to any gene: 8. CDR1 and CDR2 (germline): SGHTS, YDEGEE. The chain carries TRBV5-8 and TRBJ1-5, with 7 nucleotides matching TRBD1. The sequence was obtained from a man aged 30-40 years in good health. The specimen was naive CD4+ T cells sorted from blood. Subset noted: CD45RA+ positively selected. CDR3 DNA sequence: TGTGCCAGCAGGCAGAAGGGGGCGAGTCAGCCCCAGCATTTT. Residues: CASRQKGASQPQHF.